The T cell receptor beta chain described here comes from a study of beta chain features in type 1 diabetes. Per germline, CDR1 SGHRS and CDR2 YFSETQ. CDR3 length: 13 amino acids. V was cut by 4 bases and J by 8 bases, with 15 bases left in between. As every portion of the isolated RNA was reverse transcribed, the sequencing read expressed TCRB transcripts. The table came from immunoSEQ multiplex PCR; TCRdb's copy has only in-frame clones and leaves some out. The sample carries more than 300,000 clones, 7.5% to 9% recorded once. This TCR was recovered from a young woman in good health. The chain has TRBV5-1 and TRBJ1-2; D call uncertain. The sequencing sample was made of central memory CD4+ T cells from blood. The DNA for the CDR3 is TGCGCCAGCAGCGCGAGGGTTGCCCGCGGCTACACCTTC. As protein: CASSARVARGYTF.